This entry lists 27 T cell receptor beta chains sequenced from one sample in a study of cytotoxic CD8 clonotypes in ibrutinib-treated CLL (dated by TCRdb to the early 2020s). Library preparation used the immunoSEQ multiplex PCR assay. TCRdb mirrors the immuneACCESS table, restricted to in-frame sequences. Some clones are absent from its copies; in checked studies, under half trace to an unresolved V gene, and the reason for the others is unknown. Present in this sample are over 150,000 clones, approximately 77% of which were seen just once. The ten largest clones capture roughly 2% of the sample. The time point label, read with the paper, signifies: approximately twelve months on ibrutinib. Sequencing used PBMCs, obtained after 12 months of ibrutinib treatment. These receptors came from a human donor with chronic lymphocytic leukemia.

At least ten counts were recorded for this clone. Distinct nucleotide sequences in the sample also encode this CDR3. This rearrangement joins TRBV2 to TRBJ2-1, with D possibly being TRBD1 (6 bases). V lost 2 bases to trimming and J lost 0 bases, with 11 bases between them. Germline CDR1 and CDR2: SNHLY and FYNNEI. The CDR3 runs to 16 residues. The CDR3 DNA reads as TGTGCCAGCAGTGAAAGGGTAGGGGGCTCCTACAATGAGCAGTTCTTC. Translated: CASSERVGGSYNEQFF. Full variable domain (remainder filled in from reference TRBV2 and TRBJ2-1): EPEVTQTPSHQVTQMGQEVILRCVPISNHLYFYWYRQILGQKVEFLVSFYNNEISEKSEIFDDQFSVERPDGSNFTLKIRSTKLEDSAMYFCASSERVGGSYNEQFFGPGTRLTVL.

The rearrangement links TRBV28 to TRBJ1-5; TRBD1 matches at 7 bases. V trimming: 10 bases; J trimming: 3 bases; junction bases outside the gene matches: 9. This CDR3 contains 14 residues. Germline CDR1 MDHEN, CDR2 SYDVKM. CDR3 coding DNA: TGTGCCACCATAGGAGGGACAGACAATCAGCCCCAGCATTTT. It codes for CATIGGTDNQPQHF.

This clone was recorded once. Distinct nucleotide sequences in the sample also encode this CDR3. The gene calls are TRBV27 and TRBJ1-2; no clear D. This CDR3 has 11 residues. Germline V gives CDR1 MNHEY, CDR2 SMNVEV (reference sequence). Trimming took 4 bases from V and 7 from J, leaving 7 bases between them. CDR3 residues: CASSYSGGYTF. The CDR3 DNA is TGTGCCAGCAGTTACAGTGGTGGCTACACCTTC.

The V and J genes are TRBV2 and TRBJ2-1, with D uncertain. CDR1 SNHLY and CDR2 FYNNEI come from the germline V gene. CDR3 length: 13 residues. Trimming left V 7 bases short and J 4 bases short, with 11 bases between. The CDR3 spells CASIMVEYNEQFF. CDR3 coding DNA: TGTGCCAGCATTATGGTGGAGTACAATGAGCAGTTCTTC. The variable domain in full, with the rest retrieved from reference TRBV2 and TRBJ2-1, is EPEVTQTPSHQVTQMGQEVILRCVPISNHLYFYWYRQILGQKVEFLVSFYNNEISEKSEIFDDQFSVERPDGSNFTLKIRSTKLEDSAMYFCASIMVEYNEQFFGPGTRLTVL.

The chain links TRBV7-9 to TRBJ1-5, with a tentative D call TRBD1 (5 bases). The CDR3 consists of 15 residues. Trimming stripped 1 base from V and 9 bases from J, with 16 bases between. Germline CDR1 is SEHNR and CDR2 is FQNEAQ (reference sequence). The CDR3 here is CASSLGSAGFPPQHF. The CDR3 bases are TGTGCCAGCAGCTTAGGTAGTGCAGGGTTCCCGCCCCAGCATTTT.

Points on this clone: Other DNA sequences within the sample encode an identical CDR3. The gene calls are TRBV18 and TRBJ2-7; the match to TRBD1 covers 8 bases. V gave up 3 bases and J gave up 0 bases; unmatched junction bases: 1. The CDR3 sequence is 14 residues long. CDR1 is KGHSH, CDR2 LQKENI, per germline. CDR3: CASSPGTGSYEQYF. CDR3 nucleotides: TGTGCCAGCTCACCCGGGACAGGCTCCTACGAGCAGTACTTC.

The chain uses TRBV29-1 and TRBJ1-1, with D perhaps matching TRBD1 (5 bases). Germline CDR1 is SQVTM and CDR2 is ANQGSEA. Trimming cost V 7 bases and J 1 base, with 13 bases left between them. This CDR3 has 13 residues. CDR3 region: CSARRDGNTEAFF. The CDR3 DNA reads as TGCAGCGCCCGGCGGGACGGGAACACTGAAGCTTTCTTT. Full variable domain (outside the CDR3, taken from reference TRBV29-1 and TRBJ1-1): SAVISQKPSRDICQRGTSLTIQCQVDSQVTMMFWYRQQPGQSLTLIATANQGSEATYESGFVIDKFPISRPNLTFSTLTVSNMSPEDSSIYLCSARRDGNTEAFFGQGTRLTVV.

The sample holds one count of this clone. The rearrangement links TRBV6-5 to TRBJ1-6; unclear D gene. The germline V gene has CDR1 MNHEY and CDR2 SVGAGI. This CDR3 comprises 15 residues. V shed 0 bases and J shed 5 bases, with 8 bases lying between them. This chain's CDR3 is CASSYSPGDNSPLHF. In DNA, the CDR3 is TGTGCCAGCAGTTACTCCCCCGGAGATAATTCACCCCTCCACTTT.

The chain recombines TRBV5-5 with TRBJ1-5; D unresolved. Germline CDR1 is SGHKS and CDR2 is YYEKEE (reference sequence). V lost 4 bases to trimming and J lost 1 base, with 12 bases between them. The CDR3 consists of 15 residues. The CDR3 bases are TGTGCCAGCAGCCCCGCCCCAGTAAGCAATCAGCCCCAGCATTTT. Protein product: CASSPAPVSNQPQHF.

The rearrangement joins TRBV7-2 to TRBJ2-3; 10 bases are a match to TRBD2. The V gene's germline CDR1 is SGHTA and CDR2 FQGNSA. J lost 4 bases, V lost 6 bases, and 10 bases had no gene match. This CDR3 region has 16 residues. CDR3 loop: CASRRGLAALPDTQYF. CDR3 in DNA: TGTGCCAGCAGACGAGGACTAGCGGCACTCCCAGATACGCAGTATTTT. Using reference TRBV7-2 and TRBJ2-3 for the parts outside the CDR3, the full variable domain is GAGVSQSPSNKVTEKGKDVELRCDPISGHTALYWYRQSLGQGLEFLIYFQGNSAPDKSGLPSDRFSAERTGGSVSTLTIQRTQQEDSAVYLCASRRGLAALPDTQYFGPGTRLTVL.

This chain connects TRBV18 to TRBJ1-5; D perhaps matches TRBD1 (6 bases). Germline V gene lookup returns CDR1 KGHSH and CDR2 LQKENI. With 4 bases removed from V and 4 bases from J, the gap between germline ends came to 11 bases. CDR3 size: 14 residues. The CDR3 nucleotides are TGTGCCAGCTCACGGGACATCTTGAATCAGCCCCAGCATTTT. It is translated as CASSRDILNQPQHF. The full variable domain, in which reference TRBV18 and TRBJ1-5 provide the parts outside the CDR3, is NAGVMQNPRHLVRRRGQEARLRCSPMKGHSHVYWYRQLPEEGLKFMVYLQKENIIDESGMPKERFSAEFPKEGPSILRIQQVVRGDSAAYFCASSRDILNQPQHFGDGTRLSIL.

This CDR3 reads CASSPRDREVGGYTF. CDR3 bases: TGTGCCAGCAGTCCCCGGGACAGGGAAGTCGGGGGCTACACCTTC. The V and J genes are TRBV28 and TRBJ1-2, with TRBD1 identical over 9 bases. The CDR3 is 15 amino acids. The germline V gene has CDR1 MDHEN and CDR2 SYDVKM. V shed 5 bases and J 8 bases; nucleotides not matched to a gene: 12.

CDR3 region: CSVVTHRQMNTEAFF. The DNA for the CDR3 is TGCAGCGTTGTGACGCACAGGCAGATGAACACTGAAGCTTTCTTT. The chain employs TRBV29-1 and TRBJ1-1, with D possibly matching TRBD1 (5 bases). Germline CDR1 SQVTM, CDR2 ANQGSEA. Between the trimmed V and J ends, which lost 4 bases and 0 bases, there was a span of 15 bases. The CDR3 runs 15 residues.

The V call is TRBV7-2, the J call TRBJ2-3, with 9 nucleotides matching TRBD2. Germline trimming cut 2 bases from V and 5 bases from J; bases unmatched to any gene: 8. Germline V lookup: CDR1 SGHTA, CDR2 FQGNSA. CDR3 length equals 16 residues. CDR3 sequence (DNA): TGTGCCAGCAGCTTAAGGTTGCGGGGGGGCCTAGATACGCAGTATTTT. Translation: CASSLRLRGGLDTQYF.

The chain carries TRBV4-3 and TRBJ2-5; TRBD2 matches at 11 bases. The CDR3 is made up of 19 amino acids. Unmatched junction bases numbered 18, after V lost 0 bases and J lost 9 bases. The V gene's germline CDR1 is LGHNA and CDR2 YSLEER. CDR3 in DNA: TGCGCCAGCAGCCAAGATCAGGGGGCTAGCGGGGGGACTCAGTCGGCCCAGTACTTC. Protein product: CASSQDQGASGGTQSAQYF.

The chain has TRBV7-2 and TRBJ1-5; D may be TRBD1 (6 bases). This CDR3 is built from 18 residues. Germline V gene sequence: CDR1 SGHTA, CDR2 FQGNSA. V dropped 4 bases and J dropped 0 bases, with 19 bases sitting between them. The CDR3 loop reads CASSSRQVRAHSNQPQHF. The CDR3 DNA is TGTGCCAGCAGCTCTCGACAGGTCCGTGCCCATAGCAATCAGCCCCAGCATTTT.

The chain has TRBV18 and TRBJ2-7, with 10 bases matching TRBD2. The germline CDR1 and CDR2 sequences are KGHSH and LQKENI. The junction had 8 bases not matched to a gene; V was cut back by 4 bases and J by 5 bases. The length of the CDR3 is 15 residues. This chain's CDR3 is CASSLPSGGRNEQYF. In DNA, the CDR3 is TGTGCCAGCTCACTACCTAGCGGGGGCAGGAACGAGCAGTACTTC.

The chain is built from TRBV6-5 and TRBJ2-1, with a tentative D call TRBD2 (6 bases). The V end lost 3 bases, the J end lost 6 bases, and 9 bases lay between the germline ends. Germline V gene data show CDR1 as MNHEY and CDR2 as SVGAGI. This CDR3 region has 13 residues. CDR3 sequence reads: CASSYWDSNEQFF. As DNA, the CDR3 is TGTGCCAGCAGTTATTGGGACTCCAATGAGCAGTTCTTC.

The chain has TRBV7-9 and TRBJ1-1; D is unresolved. CDR3 length: 14 residues. V lost 5 bases and J lost 1, with 11 bases in between. Germline V lookup: CDR1 SEHNR, CDR2 FQNEAQ (reference sequence). The CDR3 DNA sequence: TGTGCCAGCAGCCGGGCCGCCCGGAACACTGAAGCTTTCTTT. Translated: CASSRAARNTEAFF.

The chain couples TRBV6-6 to TRBJ2-5; D unclear. The CDR3 runs 12 residues. The germline V gene has CDR1 MNHNY and CDR2 SVGAGI (reference sequence). V shed 6 bases and J shed 4 bases, with 9 bases lying between them. Written as DNA, the CDR3 is TGTGCCAGCAGGTCCAAGAGAGAGACCCAGTACTTC. Protein product: CASRSKRETQYF.

This clone was seen just once. The rearrangement uses TRBV5-1 and TRBJ1-1; TRBD1 is a possible D gene (5 bases). In germline, CDR1 is SGHRS, CDR2 YFSETQ. This CDR3 spans 14 amino acids. Deletions cut 2 bases from V and 0 bases from J, with 8 bases between. CDR3 region: CASSLQAMNTEAFF. CDR3 coding DNA: TGCGCCAGCAGCTTACAGGCCATGAACACTGAAGCTTTCTTT.

This sequence joins TRBV9 and TRBJ2-2, with D perhaps TRBD1 (6 bases). The CDR3 has 15 residues. The germline V gene encodes CDR1 SGDLS and CDR2 YYNGEE. V was clipped by 0 bases and J by 5 bases, with 11 bases between them. The CDR3 bases are TGTGCCAGCAGCGTAGCGTCCAGGGGAACCGGGGAGCTGTTTTTT. Translated: CASSVASRGTGELFF.

The rearrangement uses TRBV7-2 and TRBJ2-7; TRBD2 aligns across 7 bases. Germline assignment: CDR1 SGHTA and CDR2 FQGNSA. The V gene end was trimmed by 5 bases and the J gene end by 4 bases; junction bases not matched to a gene: 8. The CDR3 has 14 residues. This CDR3 reads CASSEGGPKYEQYF. The CDR3 DNA is TGTGCCAGCAGCGAGGGAGGGCCGAAGTACGAGCAGTACTTC.

The table lists this clone with a few counts. This sequence joins TRBV5-4 and TRBJ2-1; D is unclear. The length of the CDR3 is 14 residues. Between the trimmed V and J ends, which lost 2 bases and 5 bases, there was a span of 11 bases. The V gene's germline CDR1 is SGHNT and CDR2 YYREEE (reference sequence). The CDR3 nucleotides are TGTGCCAGCAGCTTCCGAGACGGACACAATGAGCAGTTCTTC. Translated: CASSFRDGHNEQFF.

The chain carries TRBV7-9 and TRBJ2-1; D may be TRBD1 (6 bases). The CDR3 length is 16 residues. The V gene lost 3 bases and the J gene lost 10 bases, with 22 bases spanning the gap. Per germline, CDR1 SEHNR and CDR2 FQNEAQ (reference sequence). CDR3 amino acids: CASSFRNRALTGEQFF. The CDR3 coding sequence is TGTGCCAGCAGCTTCAGAAACAGGGCCCTAACAGGGGAGCAGTTCTTC.

To note about this clone: The junction departs from germline at one end; a sequencing error may be responsible. V and J are TRBV14 and TRBJ2-7; a weak D match, TRBD1 (7 bases). The CDR3 is made up of 15 amino acids. The germline V gene encodes CDR1 SGHDN and CDR2 FVKESK. The CDR3 region is CASRQGAGGSYEQYF. CDR3 in DNA: TGTGCCAGCAGACAAGGGGCAGGGGGGTCCTACGAGCAGTACTTC.

J is TRBJ1-5 and V is TRBV28; D is perhaps TRBD1 (5 bases). Germline assignment: CDR1 MDHEN and CDR2 SYDVKM. Trimming stripped 2 bases from V and 6 bases from J, with 17 bases between. The CDR3 runs 16 residues. DNA of the CDR3: TGTGCCAGCAGTTTAAGGGGACTTCCTCAAGGTCAGCCCCAGCATTTT. The encoded protein is CASSLRGLPQGQPQHF.